The 10 T cell receptor beta chains presented below share a single source sample, sequenced in a study of blood T cell repertoires in COVID-19. The repertoire was sequenced with immunoSEQ multiplex PCR; TCRdb's copy has only in-frame clones and lacks some. In the table there are 40,000 to 45,000 clones, around nine tenths of which are singletons. Input material: peripheral blood. The receptors stem from a man aged 50-60 years with active COVID-19.

This clone was picked up one time. This chain joins TRBV6-2 or TRBV6-3 and TRBJ2-3, with D maybe TRBD1 (5 bases). V lost 2 bases, J lost 5 bases, and 8 bases lay in between. The CDR3 runs 13 residues. Germline CDR1 reads MNHEY; CDR2 reads SVGEGT. In nucleotides, the CDR3 is TGTGCCAGCAGTTACCAGGGAAGAGATACGCAGTATTTT. It codes for CASSYQGRDTQYF.

Only a few counts were recorded for this clone. This chain links TRBV19 with TRBJ1-2, with D tentatively TRBD1 (5 bases). Germline lookup yields CDR1 LNHDA and CDR2 SQIVND (reference sequence). V dropped 7 bases and J dropped 5 bases, with 14 bases sitting between them. This CDR3 spans 13 amino acids. DNA for the CDR3: TGTGCCAGTACCCCGCGGGGACCTTATGGCTACACCTTC. Amino acids: CASTPRGPYGYTF.

The genes are TRBV28 and TRBJ2-7, with D possibly matching TRBD2 (7 bases). V lost 5 bases to trimming and J lost 2 bases, with 16 bases between them. Germline assignment: CDR1 MDHEN and CDR2 SYDVKM. This CDR3 is built from 15 residues. The CDR3 here is CASSGAGAETYEQYF. CDR3 in DNA: TGTGCCAGCAGTGGGGCGGGGGCGGAAACCTACGAGCAGTACTTC.

The chain is built from TRBV28 and TRBJ2-7; D gene unclear. Germline CDR1 reads MDHEN; CDR2 reads SYDVKM. The CDR3 sequence is 13 residues long. V lost 4 bases and J lost 3, with 10 bases in between. The CDR3 DNA follows: TGTGCCAGCAGTTACCGAGTTGGCTACGAGCAGTACTTC. Protein: CASSYRVGYEQYF.

The chain has TRBV14 and TRBJ2-3; 12 bases line up with TRBD2. V gave up 4 bases and J gave up 5 bases; unmatched junction bases: 7. Germline-derived CDR1 and CDR2 are SGHDN and FVKESK. This CDR3 is 16 amino acids long. The CDR3 region is CASSLRLAGVEDTQYF. The CDR3, as DNA: TGTGCCAGCAGCCTAAGACTAGCGGGAGTAGAAGATACGCAGTATTTT.

The chain couples TRBV4-2 to TRBJ2-1, with D unclear. V lost 1 base and J lost 6, with 13 bases in between. Germline CDR1 LGHNA, CDR2 YNFKEQ. This CDR3 comprises 15 residues. The CDR3, as DNA: TGTGCCAGCAGCCAAGTAGAAATACGTCCCAATGAGCAGTTCTTC. This translates into CASSQVEIRPNEQFF.

The chain joins TRBV28 to TRBJ2-3, with D possibly being TRBD2 (6 bases). CDR1 and CDR2 (germline): MDHEN, SYDVKM. The V end was cut by 6 bases, the J end by 2 bases, with 21 bases between. This CDR3 is built from 17 residues. CDR3 nucleotides: TGTGCCAGCAGCCCCCGTTTCGGCGGGGCACCCACAGATACGCAGTATTTT. It codes for CASSPRFGGAPTDTQYF.

The V and J genes are TRBV7-9 and TRBJ2-7; 9 nucleotides match TRBD2. The CDR3 totals 13 residues. CDR1 SEHNR and CDR2 FQNEAQ come from the germline V gene (reference sequence). The V segment lost 5 bases and the J segment 11 bases; nucleotides outside the gene matches: 10. The CDR3 DNA reads as TGTGCCAGCAGCGGCGGGGGGGAATCCGAAAAGTACTTC. Residues: CASSGGGESEKYF.

This chain connects TRBV18 to TRBJ2-7; tentatively, D is TRBD2 (6 bases). The V gene's germline CDR1 is KGHSH and CDR2 LQKENI. Trimming left V 6 bases short and J 0 bases short, with 9 bases between. CDR3 size: 13 residues. The CDR3 loop reads CASSGGISYEQYF. The CDR3 DNA sequence: TGTGCCAGCTCCGGAGGGATCTCCTACGAGCAGTACTTC.

The chain is built from TRBV18 and TRBJ1-1; TRBD1 matches at 9 bases. V was pared by 4 bases and J by 5 bases, with 5 bases of the junction left unmatched. The CDR3 runs 14 residues. CDR1 KGHSH and CDR2 LQKENI come from the germline V gene. The CDR3 sequence: CASSLGQGGTEAFF. The CDR3 DNA sequence: TGTGCCAGCTCACTGGGACAGGGTGGAACTGAAGCTTTCTTT.